The 12 T cell receptor beta chains in this list originate from one sample, sequenced in a study of shared clonotypes between healthy human individuals. Using immunoSEQ multiplex PCR, the repertoire was profiled, and TCRdb retains in-frame clones only, with some absent. This table has under 1,900,000 clones, around 98.5% appearing once. Sequenced input: naive CD4+ T cells sorted from blood. Described subset: CD45RA+ positively selected. The receptors stem from a man in his thirties or forties in good health.

This CDR3 is CASSSPVGSRGYNQPQHF. In DNA, the CDR3 is TGTGCCAGCAGTTCCCCCGTTGGCAGCAGGGGGTACAATCAGCCCCAGCATTTT. The chain combines TRBV28 with TRBJ1-5, with 7 bases identical to TRBD1. Per the germline V gene, CDR1 is MDHEN and CDR2 is SYDVKM. J was trimmed by 3 bases and V by 4 bases; bases with no gene match: 15. The CDR3 covers 18 residues. The full variable domain, in which reference TRBV28 and TRBJ1-5 provide the parts outside the CDR3, is DVKVTQSSRYLVKRTGEKVFLECVQDMDHENMFWYRQDPGLGLRLIYFSYDVKMKEKGDIPEGYSVSREKKERFSLILESASTNQTSMYLCASSSPVGSRGYNQPQHFGDGTRLSIL.

The V and J genes are TRBV5-1 and TRBJ2-1; 9 positions match TRBD2. J gave up 8 bases and V 0 bases, and 9 bases lay outside the gene matches. CDR3 length: 16 residues. CDR1 is SGHRS and CDR2 is YFSETQ in the germline V gene. CDR3 loop: CASSLGYLAGYYEQFF. The CDR3 bases are TGCGCCAGCAGCTTGGGATACCTAGCGGGATATTATGAGCAGTTCTTC.

The rearrangement links TRBV28 to TRBJ1-4; D unclear. V was cut by 5 bases and J by 6 bases, with 4 bases left in between. Germline V CDR1 and CDR2: MDHEN, SYDVKM. The CDR3 loop spans 11 amino acids. Here the CDR3 DNA reads TGTGCCAGCAGTCCTCATGAAAAACTGTTTTTT. This encodes CASSPHEKLFF.

V and J are TRBV6-1 and TRBJ1-1; D remains unclear. This CDR3 contains 12 residues. The ends were cut back, 4 bases at V and 8 bases at J, with 11 bases in the middle. Germline CDR1 MNHNS, CDR2 SASEGT. The CDR3 spells CASSGGAREAFF. The CDR3 nucleotides read TGTGCCAGCAGTGGTGGAGCACGGGAAGCTTTCTTT.

The chain has TRBV27 and TRBJ2-1, with 16 bases matching TRBD2. The CDR3 length is 17 residues. The junction had 7 bases not matched to a gene; V was cut back by 6 bases and J by 5 bases. CDR1 and CDR2 (germline): MNHEY, SMNVEV (reference sequence). DNA for the CDR3: TGTGCCAGCAGACCGGGACTAGCGGGAGGGAGAGACAATGAGCAGTTCTTC. Its protein is CASRPGLAGGRDNEQFF.

This clone was picked up one time. The gene calls are TRBV11-2 and TRBJ2-7; TRBD1 might be the D (5 bases). Trimming pared 1 base from V and 4 bases from J, leaving 23 bases between. Germline values: CDR1 SGHAT, CDR2 FQNNGV. The CDR3 covers 18 residues. The CDR3 DNA follows: TGTGCCAGCAGCTTAGTTAGGAGCGCAGTCTCAGGGATTTACGAGCAGTACTTC. Protein product: CASSLVRSAVSGIYEQYF.

In regard to this clone: This sample also contains other DNA sequences that code for the same CDR3. The chain is built from TRBV29-1 and TRBJ2-1, with D tentatively TRBD1 or TRBD2 (6 bases each). The CDR3 is 16 amino acids. Germline V lookup: CDR1 SQVTM, CDR2 ANQGSEA. Trimming removed 3 bases from V and 0 bases from J, with 15 bases in between. Here the CDR3 DNA reads TGCAGCGTTGAGGAGGGAGGAGGGGGCTCCTACAATGAGCAGTTCTTC. The encoded protein is CSVEEGGGGSYNEQFF.

V gene TRBV2 combines with J gene TRBJ1-1, with TRBD1 as a possible D gene (6 bases). Germline V CDR1 and CDR2: SNHLY, FYNNEI. V lost 6 bases, J lost 7 bases, and 24 bases lay in between. The CDR3 contains 16 residues. In DNA, the CDR3 is TGTGCCAGCAGCGAAACTTTGTCTGGGGGCGATCTTGAAGCTTTCTTT. Amino acid sequence: CASSETLSGGDLEAFF.

This clone occurred once. This chain's CDR3 is CSVEGPGRGEKLFF. CDR3 coding DNA: TGCAGCGTTGAAGGCCCAGGTCGGGGTGAAAAACTGTTTTTT. This chain connects TRBV29-1 to TRBJ1-4; D is uncertain. The CDR3 has 14 residues. V was clipped by 1 base and J by 7 bases, with 13 bases between them. In germline, CDR1 is SQVTM, CDR2 ANQGSEA.

The J gene is TRBJ2-1, the V gene TRBV10-3; D not certain. CDR1 ENHRY and CDR2 SYGVKD come from the germline V gene. Trimming took off 5 bases at V and 9 bases at J, with 8 bases between the two ends. This CDR3 has 11 amino acids. Written as DNA, the CDR3 is TGTGCCATCAGTCCCTCAGGTGAGCAGTTCTTC. It specifies CAISPSGEQFF.

The chain couples TRBV6-1 to TRBJ1-1; weak D call: TRBD1 (6 bases). The CDR3 consists of 13 residues. V was pared by 6 bases and J by 1 base, with 9 bases between. Germline lookup yields CDR1 MNHNS and CDR2 SASEGT. CDR3 protein: CASRIQGNTEAFF. The CDR3 DNA sequence: TGTGCCAGCAGAATACAGGGGAACACTGAAGCTTTCTTT.

The J gene is TRBJ2-3, the V gene TRBV5-1, with 7 bases matching TRBD2. The junction had 11 bases not matched to a gene; V was cut back by 4 bases and J by 0 bases. In germline, CDR1 is SGHRS, CDR2 YFSETQ. The CDR3 covers 17 residues. CDR3 bases: TGCGCCAGCAGCGATCGGAGGTCTAGCGGTAGCACAGATACGCAGTATTTT. Its protein product is CASSDRRSSGSTDTQYF.